This record looks at one T cell receptor (beta chain) sequence and its context. Its antigen is unknown. This CDR3 is built from 14 residues. Trimming took 3 bases from V and 6 from J; bases not matched to a gene: 8. Germline CDR1 reads SGHDT; CDR2 reads YYEEEE. Amplification used 60 Vbeta primers and 13 Jbeta primers. The repertoire was sequenced with immunoSEQ multiplex PCR; TCRdb's copy has only in-frame clones and lacks some. Its table records about 200,000 clones. This specimen belongs to a study of cytomegalovirus exposure and HLA in healthy donors. Study-level background: For the roughly 400 genotyped donors, 75% to 90% fell within the Caucasian-associated ancestry cluster.

Study-wide points: The availability of immune exposure information extended only to CMV serostatus. The authors reported that TCR beta sequences could predict HLA-A and HLA-B alleles. These predictions were accurate for most subjects in the first cohort. A later look showed TCR association rates differing by HLA locus, highest for DRB1 and lowest for HLA-C.

The chain recombines TRBV5-6 with TRBJ1-2, with 7 bases aligning to TRBD1. This TCR derives from a boy between 10 and 17 years old in good health and CMV-seronegative. Sequenced sample: PBMCs. CDR3 protein: CASSSGGEGDGYTF. The CDR3 DNA reads TGTGCCAGCAGCTCAGGGGGAGAAGGGGATGGCTACACCTTC.